One sample yielded the 6 T cell receptor beta chains listed below, sequenced in a study of sequential checkpoint blockade in melanoma. Treatment noted: randomized to nivolumab then ipilimumab (arm A) or the reverse (arm B). The assay was immunoSEQ multiplex PCR, and TCRdb's table has in-frame clones only and misses some. The sample holds around 21,000 clones, approximately 80% seen once. This sample comprised CD8+ T cells sorted from blood (inferred from file names), obtained from a patient given nivolumab and ipilimumab in sequence. These receptors were taken from a human donor with melanoma.

This clone was picked up one time. The V and J genes are TRBV4-1 and TRBJ1-2, with 9 bases identical to TRBD1. CDR1 and CDR2 (germline): MGHRA, YSYEKL. V trimming: 0 bases; J trimming: 8 bases; junction bases outside the gene matches: 10. This CDR3 has 16 residues. The CDR3 bases are TGCGCCAGCAGCCAAGACACCAATACAGGGGGCGGGGGCTACACCTTC. It is translated as CASSQDTNTGGGGYTF.

This clone occurred once. The chain carries TRBV11-3 and TRBJ2-5; D remains ambiguous. The V gene's germline CDR1 is SGHNT and CDR2 YENEEA. This CDR3 is 13 amino acids long. V was cut by 0 bases and J by 3 bases, with 5 bases left in between. CDR3 coding DNA: TGTGCCAGCAGCTTAGATCCGGAAGAGACCCAGTACTTC. Translating gives CASSLDPEETQYF. The full variable domain, completed using reference TRBV11-3 and TRBJ2-5, is EAGVVQSPRYKIIEKKQPVAFWCNPISGHNTLYWYLQNLGQGPELLIRYENEEAVDDSQLPKDRFSAERLKGVDSTLKIQPAELGDSAVYLCASSLDPEETQYFGPGTRLLVL.

The chain employs TRBV9 and TRBJ2-5; TRBD2 aligns across 9 bases. Germline CDR1 and CDR2: SGDLS and YYNGEE. V shed 4 bases and J 5 bases; nucleotides not matched to a gene: 9. The CDR3 contains 15 residues. The CDR3 DNA is TGTGCCAGCAGCTTCACAGCGGGGGGCGGGGAGACCCAGTACTTC. It yields the protein CASSFTAGGGETQYF.

This clone appeared a few times. V is TRBV6-5 and J is TRBJ1-2; no clear D. This CDR3 comprises 14 residues. The V and J ends lost 3 bases and 3 bases respectively, with 11 bases between them. CDR1 and CDR2 from the germline V gene are MNHEY and SVGAGI. CDR3 DNA: TGTGCCAGCAGTTATCCGGGGAGGCACTATGGCTACACCTTC. Its protein is CASSYPGRHYGYTF.

The genes are TRBV11-2 and TRBJ2-1; 7 bases fit TRBD1. This CDR3 is 14 amino acids long. CDR1 SGHAT and CDR2 FQNNGV come from the germline V gene. The J segment lost 6 bases and the V segment lost 3 bases, leaving 5 bases of the junction unmatched. CDR3 nucleotides: TGTGCCAGCAGCTTTGGGTACAGGGGCAATGAGCAGTTCTTC. This translates into CASSFGYRGNEQFF.

The chain is built from TRBV9 and TRBJ2-3; TRBD2 aligns across 8 bases. Trimming removed 2 bases from V and 0 bases from J; junction bases left unmatched: 17. Per germline, CDR1 SGDLS and CDR2 YYNGEE. The CDR3 has 20 residues. In nucleotides, the CDR3 is TGTGCCAGCAGCGTCGCCCGCCTTGGCGGGAGGCCCCTAAGCACAGATACGCAGTATTTT. Translation: CASSVARLGGRPLSTDTQYF.